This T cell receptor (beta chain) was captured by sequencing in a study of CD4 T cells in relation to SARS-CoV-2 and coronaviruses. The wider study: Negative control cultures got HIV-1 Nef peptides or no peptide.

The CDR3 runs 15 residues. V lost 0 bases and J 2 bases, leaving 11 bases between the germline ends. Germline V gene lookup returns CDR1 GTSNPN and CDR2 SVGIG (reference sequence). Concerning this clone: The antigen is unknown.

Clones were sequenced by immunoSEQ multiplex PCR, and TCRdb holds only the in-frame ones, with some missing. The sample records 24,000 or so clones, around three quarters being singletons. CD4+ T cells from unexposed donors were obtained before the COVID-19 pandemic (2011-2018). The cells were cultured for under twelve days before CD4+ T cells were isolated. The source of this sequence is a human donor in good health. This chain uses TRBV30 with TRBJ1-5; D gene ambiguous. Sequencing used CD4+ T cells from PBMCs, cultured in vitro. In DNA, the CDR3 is TGTGCCTGGAGTGTAGGGTCTAGGGGCAATCAGCCCCAGCATTTT. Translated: CAWSVGSRGNQPQHF.